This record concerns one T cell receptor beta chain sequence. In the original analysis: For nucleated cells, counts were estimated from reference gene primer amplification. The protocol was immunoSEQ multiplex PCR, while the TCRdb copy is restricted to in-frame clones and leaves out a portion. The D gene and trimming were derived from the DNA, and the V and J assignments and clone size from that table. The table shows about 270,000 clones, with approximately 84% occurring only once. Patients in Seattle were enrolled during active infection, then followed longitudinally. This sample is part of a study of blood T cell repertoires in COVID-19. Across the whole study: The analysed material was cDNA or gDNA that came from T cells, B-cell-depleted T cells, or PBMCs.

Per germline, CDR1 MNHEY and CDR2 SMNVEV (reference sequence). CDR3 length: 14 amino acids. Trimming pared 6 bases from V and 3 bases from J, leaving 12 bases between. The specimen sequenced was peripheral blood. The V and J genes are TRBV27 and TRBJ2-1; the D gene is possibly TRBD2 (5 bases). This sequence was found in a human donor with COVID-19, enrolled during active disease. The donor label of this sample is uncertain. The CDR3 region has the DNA TGTGCCAGCAGACTAGTCTCGGGCTACAATGAGCAGTTCTTC. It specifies CASRLVSGYNEQFF.